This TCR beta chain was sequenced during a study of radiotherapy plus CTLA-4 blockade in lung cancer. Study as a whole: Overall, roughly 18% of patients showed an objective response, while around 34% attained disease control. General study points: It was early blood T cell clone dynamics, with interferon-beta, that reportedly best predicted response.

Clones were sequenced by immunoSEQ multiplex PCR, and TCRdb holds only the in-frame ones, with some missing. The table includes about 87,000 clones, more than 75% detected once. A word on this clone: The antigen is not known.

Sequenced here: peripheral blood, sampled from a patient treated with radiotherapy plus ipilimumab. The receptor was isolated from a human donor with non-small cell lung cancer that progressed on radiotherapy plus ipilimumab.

Here the CDR3 reads CASTLEAGASRGAFF. The DNA for the CDR3 is TGTGCCAGCACCCTAGAGGCGGGGGCGAGCCGGGGAGCTTTCTTT. V gene TRBV6-1 combines with J gene TRBJ1-1; D is possibly TRBD1 (6 bases). Germline CDR1 and CDR2: MNHNS and SASEGT. V lost 7 bases to trimming and J lost 10 bases, with 25 bases between them. This CDR3 has 15 residues.